The 3 T cell receptor beta chains presented below share a single source sample, sequenced in a study of cytomegalovirus exposure and HLA in healthy donors (dated by TCRdb to 2015 to 2018). Library preparation used the immunoSEQ multiplex PCR assay. TCRdb's version of the immuneACCESS table is confined to in-frame rearrangements and falls short of the full clone set. An unresolved V gene accounts for under half of the shortfall where checked; the remainder is of unknown origin. Recorded for this sample are some 170,000 clones; 86% of them occurred a single time. The ten largest clonotypes hold 5.5% to 6% of the sample. Material: PBMCs. The origin of the receptors is a woman in her twenties or thirties in good health and CMV-seronegative.

This clone has more than one count but fewer than ten. The genes are TRBV13 and TRBJ2-7, with TRBD2 matching 8 bases. Germline CDR1 and CDR2: PRHDT and FYEKMQ (reference sequence). CDR3 length: 14 residues. Germline trimming cut 5 bases from V and 5 bases from J; bases unmatched to any gene: 8. In nucleotides, the CDR3 is TGTGCCAGCAGCCTCAGCCCGGGAGGGAACGAGCAGTACTTC. This encodes CASSLSPGGNEQYF.

The chain combines TRBV14 with TRBJ2-2, with D tentatively TRBD1 or TRBD2 (6 bases each). Trimming shortened V by 7 bases and J by 3 bases, and 15 bases separated the two germline ends. There are 15 residues in the CDR3. In germline, CDR1 is SGHDN, CDR2 FVKESK. CDR3 coding DNA: TGTGCCAGCACCGAGGGGGACTCGTACACCGGGGAGCTGTTTTTT. Translated, it gives CASTEGDSYTGELFF.

The CDR3 loop is CASSPVFNEQFF. The CDR3 nucleotides read TGTGCCAGCAGCCCAGTCTTCAATGAGCAGTTCTTC. The V and J genes are TRBV7-2 and TRBJ2-1; D not resolved. V shed 5 bases and J shed 6 bases, with 8 bases lying between them. This CDR3 comprises 12 residues. Germline CDR1 SGHTA, CDR2 FQGNSA. The whole variable domain, filled in from reference TRBV7-2 and TRBJ2-1, reads GAGVSQSPSNKVTEKGKDVELRCDPISGHTALYWYRQSLGQGLEFLIYFQGNSAPDKSGLPSDRFSAERTGGSVSTLTIQRTQQEDSAVYLCASSPVFNEQFFGPGTRLTVL.